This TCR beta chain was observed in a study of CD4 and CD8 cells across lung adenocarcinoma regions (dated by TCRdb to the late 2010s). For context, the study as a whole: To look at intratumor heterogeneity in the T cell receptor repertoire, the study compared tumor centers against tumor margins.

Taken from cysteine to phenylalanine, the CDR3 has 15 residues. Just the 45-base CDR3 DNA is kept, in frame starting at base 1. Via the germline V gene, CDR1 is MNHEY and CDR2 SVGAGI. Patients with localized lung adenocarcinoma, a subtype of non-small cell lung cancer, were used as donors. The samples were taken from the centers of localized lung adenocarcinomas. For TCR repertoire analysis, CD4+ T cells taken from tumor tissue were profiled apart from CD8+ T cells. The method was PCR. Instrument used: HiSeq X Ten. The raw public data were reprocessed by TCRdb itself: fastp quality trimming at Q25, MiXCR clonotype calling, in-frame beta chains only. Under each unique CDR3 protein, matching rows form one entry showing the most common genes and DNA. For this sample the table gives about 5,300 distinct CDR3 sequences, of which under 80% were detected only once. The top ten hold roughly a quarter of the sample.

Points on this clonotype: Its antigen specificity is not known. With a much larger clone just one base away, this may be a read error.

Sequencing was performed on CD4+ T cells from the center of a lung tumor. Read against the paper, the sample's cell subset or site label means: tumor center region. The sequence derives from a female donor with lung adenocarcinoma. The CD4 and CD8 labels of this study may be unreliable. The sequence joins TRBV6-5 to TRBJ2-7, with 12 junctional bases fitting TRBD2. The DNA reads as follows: TGTGCCAACAGTTACTCGACTAGCGGGAGACTCAGACTGGTCTTC. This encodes CANSYSTSGRLRLVF.